This passage covers 27 T cell receptor beta chains from one sample sequenced in a study of Ad26.COV2.S vaccination and SARS-CoV-2 variants. Treatment described: some 20 received Ad26.COV2.S at low or high dose, single or two shots; several received placebo; per-sample allocation not given. After the first vaccine or placebo injection, samples were drawn on day 63. Here immunoSEQ multiplex PCR was the method, and the copy in TCRdb shows in-frame clones only, minus some. The sample contains 300,000 to 350,000 clones, about 90% of which appear only once. The sequencing here drew on peripheral blood, taken in a trial of Ad26.COV2.S vaccine versus placebo. These receptors were collected from a person between 18 and 65 years old who received the Ad26.COV2.S COVID-19 vaccine or a placebo.

The J gene is TRBJ2-1, the V gene TRBV2; 9 bases align to TRBD2. The trim removed 8 bases at V and 0 bases at J, leaving 17 bases unmatched. CDR1 is SNHLY, CDR2 FYNNEI, per germline. This CDR3 spans 19 amino acids. In DNA form, the CDR3 reads TGTGCCAGCGAATGGATGGTAGCGGGGGCTAGGAGCTCCTACAATGAGCAGTTCTTC. Residues: CASEWMVAGARSSYNEQFF.

The V and J genes are TRBV6-2 or TRBV6-3 and TRBJ2-5; D gene ambiguous. CDR3 size: 11 residues. Trimming stripped 6 bases from V and 6 bases from J, with 8 bases between. Germline V gene lookup returns CDR1 MNHEY and CDR2 SVGEGT. The CDR3 nucleotides are TGTGCCAGCAGCCAAACCCAGACCCAGTACTTC. This gives the protein CASSQTQTQYF.

The rearrangement links TRBV13 to TRBJ2-5, with 10 positions matching TRBD1. This CDR3 is 16 amino acids long. Germline V lookup: CDR1 PRHDT, CDR2 FYEKMQ (reference sequence). Trimming removed 5 bases from V and 5 bases from J; junction bases left unmatched: 11. The CDR3, as DNA: TGTGCCAGCAGCCAGACCGGGACAGGGGAGGGGGAGACCCAGTACTTC. Translation gives CASSQTGTGEGETQYF.

This chain links TRBV7-9 with TRBJ1-2, with D maybe TRBD1 (6 bases). Trimming stripped 5 bases from V and 7 bases from J, with 20 bases between. The CDR3 loop spans 15 amino acids. The V gene's germline CDR1 is SEHNR and CDR2 FQNEAQ (reference sequence). CDR3 in amino acids: CASSPLGGAESGYTF. CDR3 sequence (DNA): TGTGCCAGCAGCCCCCTCGGGGGGGCGGAGAGTGGCTACACCTTC. Filled out from reference TRBV7-9 and TRBJ1-2, the complete variable domain reads DTGVSQNPRHKITKRGQNVTFRCDPISEHNRLYWYRQTLGQGPEFLTYFQNEAQLEKSRLLSDRFSAERPKGSFSTLEIQRTEQGDSAMYLCASSPLGGAESGYTFGSGTRLTVV.

The chain employs TRBV5-1 and TRBJ2-7, with 8 bases fitting TRBD2. Trimming at V came to 2 bases and at J to 2 bases, leaving 3 bases not matched to a gene. Germline V gene data show CDR1 as SGHRS and CDR2 as YFSETQ. The CDR3 contains 14 residues. The CDR3 sequence is CASSFGGDPYEQYF. CDR3 coding DNA: TGCGCCAGCAGCTTCGGGGGGGACCCCTACGAGCAGTACTTC.

This clone was picked up one time. The chain combines TRBV18 with TRBJ1-2; 11 positions agree with TRBD1. The CDR3 contains 17 residues. Per the germline V gene, CDR1 is KGHSH and CDR2 is LQKENI. V was pared by 1 base and J by 5 bases, with 9 bases of the junction left unmatched. The CDR3 DNA is TGTGCCAGCTCACCACGTCTAACGGACAGGGGGCAGTATGGCTACACCTTC. Translation: CASSPRLTDRGQYGYTF.

For this clone: At one of its ends the junction is not consistent with the germline gene, which may arise from a read error. This sequence joins TRBV6-5 and TRBJ1-1, with TRBD1 as a possible D gene (5 bases). In germline, CDR1 is MNHEY, CDR2 SVGAGI. The CDR3 covers 13 residues. The CDR3 protein is CVSTPWGGTEAFF. CDR3 sequence (DNA): TGTGTCAGCACCCCTTGGGGGGGCACTGAAGCTTTCTTT.

The chain recombines TRBV19 with TRBJ1-1, with a possible D match to TRBD1 (6 bases). The CDR3 totals 14 residues. Looked up from germline, CDR1 is LNHDA and CDR2 is SQIVND (reference sequence). V lost 4 bases, J lost 7 bases, and 16 bases lay in between. As DNA, the CDR3 is TGTGCCAGTAGTAGGGGACACCCGCGGGATGAAGCTTTCTTT. It translates to CASSRGHPRDEAFF.

This clone has a handful of counts. The V gene is TRBV9, the J gene TRBJ2-3, with 10 bases that match TRBD2. Looked up from germline, CDR1 is SGDLS and CDR2 is YYNGEE. This CDR3 spans 21 amino acids. J gave up 4 bases and V 0 bases, and 20 bases lay outside the gene matches. This CDR3 reads CASSVGDLRLVAGGRADTQYF. The CDR3 bases are TGTGCCAGCAGCGTAGGGGACCTACGGTTGGTAGCGGGAGGCAGGGCAGATACGCAGTATTTT. Drawing the rest from reference TRBV9 and TRBJ2-3, the complete variable domain is DSGVTQTPKHLITATGQRVTLRCSPRSGDLSVYWYQQSLDQGLQFLIQYYNGEERAKGNILERFSAQQFPDLHSELNLSSLELGDSALYFCASSVGDLRLVAGGRADTQYFGPGTRLTVL.

This clone has only one observation. The gene calls are TRBV10-2 and TRBJ2-1, with 8 nucleotides matching TRBD2. Germline loops: CDR1 WSHSY, CDR2 SAAADI. The CDR3 is made up of 13 amino acids. Trimming cost V 1 base and J 12 bases; bases outside gene matches: 5. CDR3 loop: CASSELREASQFF. Written as DNA, the CDR3 is TGCGCCAGCAGTGAGTTGCGGGAGGCTTCGCAGTTCTTC.

J is TRBJ1-1 and V is TRBV5-1; D gene uncertain. The germline V and J ends were trimmed by 2 bases and 7 bases, with 9 bases remaining between them. The CDR3 is made up of 12 amino acids. Germline V CDR1 and CDR2: SGHRS, YFSETQ. The CDR3 nucleotides read TGCGCCAGCAGCTTACGGGAAAATGAAGCTTTCTTT. It translates to CASSLRENEAFF.

The CDR3 DNA reads TGTGCCAGCAGCCAATATTCTTCAGGGTATGACTATGGCTACACCTTC. Protein sequence: CASSQYSSGYDYGYTF. The chain joins TRBV16 to TRBJ1-2, with D possibly matching TRBD1 (5 bases). Germline CDR1 is KGHSY and CDR2 is FQNENV. Trimming took 1 base from V and 3 from J, leaving 15 bases between them. The CDR3 is made up of 16 amino acids.

The gene calls are TRBV5-4 and TRBJ2-3, with unresolved D. There are 16 residues in the CDR3. V dropped 3 bases and J dropped 2 bases, with 16 bases sitting between them. Germline CDR1 reads SGHNT; CDR2 reads YYREEE (reference sequence). The CDR3 is CASSSVEGSPTDTQYF. CDR3 bases: TGTGCCAGCAGCTCCGTGGAAGGGTCCCCCACAGATACGCAGTATTTT.

The J gene is TRBJ2-5, the V gene TRBV11-2, with 9 bases identical to TRBD2. The CDR3 loop spans 15 amino acids. CDR1 SGHAT and CDR2 FQNNGV come from the germline V gene. Trimming cost V 5 bases and J 9 bases; bases outside gene matches: 13. The CDR3 DNA reads TGTGCCAGCAGCCCAGGGACTAGCCAAGGGGGGGCCCAGTACTTC. Residues: CASSPGTSQGGAQYF.

The chain links TRBV12-3 or TRBV12-4 to TRBJ2-7, with D possibly TRBD2 on 5 matching bases. The CDR3 loop spans 11 amino acids. V shed 5 bases and J shed 6 bases, with 8 bases lying between them. CDR3 protein: CASSEGSEQYF. The CDR3 DNA is TGTGCCAGCAGTGAGGGTTCCGAGCAGTACTTC.

This clone was observed many times. This chain uses TRBV14 with TRBJ1-2; the D is unclear. This CDR3 is 13 amino acids long. Per the germline V gene, CDR1 is SGHDN and CDR2 is FVKESK. The V end lost 4 bases, the J end lost 5 bases, and 11 bases lay between the germline ends. The CDR3 DNA reads TGTGCCAGCAGCCGGAGCCTTCTATATGGCTACACCTTC. This codes for CASSRSLLYGYTF.

On this clone: This sample also contains other DNA sequences that code for the same CDR3. This chain joins TRBV19 and TRBJ2-3; 13 bases match TRBD2. The CDR3 loop spans 17 amino acids. Germline V gene data show CDR1 as LNHDA and CDR2 as SQIVND (reference sequence). V dropped 4 bases and J dropped 2; count of bases not matched to a gene: 6. CDR3 region: CASSKRLAGGYTDTQYF. The DNA of the CDR3 is TGTGCCAGTAGTAAGAGACTAGCGGGAGGTTACACAGATACGCAGTATTTT.

This clone was seen more than once but under ten times. The rearrangement uses TRBV5-4 and TRBJ1-3; D gene uncertain. V dropped 2 bases and J dropped 6 bases, with 12 bases sitting between them. The germline V gene has CDR1 SGHNT and CDR2 YYREEE (reference sequence). The CDR3 is made up of 14 amino acids. CDR3 DNA: TGTGCCAGCAGCTTTGGCCCGGGAATAAACACCATATATTTT. Encoded protein: CASSFGPGINTIYF.

CDR3 sequence: CASCPRRGATNEKLFF. CDR3 bases: TGTGCCAGTTGCCCCCGCCGGGGAGCAACTAATGAAAAACTGTTTTTT. This chain joins TRBV19 and TRBJ1-4, with no clear D. V was cut by 8 bases and J by 0 bases, with 16 bases left in between. The germline CDR1 and CDR2 sequences are LNHDA and SQIVND (reference sequence). The CDR3 contains 16 residues.

The gene calls are TRBV5-4 and TRBJ2-7; D may be TRBD2 (5 bases). Trimming took 0 bases from V and 1 from J, leaving 8 bases between them. Germline CDR1 reads SGHNT; CDR2 reads YYREEE (reference sequence). This CDR3 is 14 amino acids long. DNA of the CDR3: TGTGCCAGCAGCTTGGAAGAGGGATCCTACGAGCAGTACGTC. Translated: CASSLEEGSYEQYV.

V and J are TRBV9 and TRBJ1-1; weak D call: TRBD1 (5 bases). The V end lost 4 bases, the J end lost 1 base, and 20 bases lay between the germline ends. The CDR3 extends over 17 amino acids. Germline loops: CDR1 SGDLS, CDR2 YYNGEE. The CDR3 here is CASSPNNDLDRNTEAFF. The CDR3 DNA sequence: TGTGCCAGCAGCCCTAACAACGACTTAGACAGGAACACTGAAGCTTTCTTT.

The chain has TRBV11-3 and TRBJ2-5; tentatively, D is TRBD1 or TRBD2 (6 bases each). This CDR3 region has 16 residues. CDR1 and CDR2 from the germline V gene are SGHNT and YENEEA. Trimming left V 4 bases short and J 2 bases short, with 17 bases between. CDR3 residues: CASSWRGSDRQETQYF. CDR3 DNA sequence: TGTGCCAGCAGCTGGCGGGGTTCAGACAGGCAAGAGACCCAGTACTTC.

The chain has TRBV6-5 and TRBJ1-1, with D hard to call. The CDR3 is made up of 10 amino acids. In germline, CDR1 is MNHEY, CDR2 SVGAGI. The DNA for the CDR3 is TGTTCCCACTGGGTTTCGGAAGCTTTCTTT. Amino acids: CSHWVSEAFF.

This clone was observed once. The V call is TRBV19, the J call TRBJ1-1; the match to TRBD1 covers 11 bases. Trimming took 3 bases from V and 4 from J; bases not matched to a gene: 4. The CDR3 totals 15 residues. In germline, CDR1 is LNHDA, CDR2 SQIVND (reference sequence). CDR3 sequence reads: CASSIWGTGGTEAFF. CDR3 coding DNA: TGTGCCAGTAGTATTTGGGGGACAGGGGGCACTGAAGCTTTCTTT.

The J gene is TRBJ2-7, the V gene TRBV13; D perhaps matches TRBD2 (7 bases). The V gene lost 5 bases and the J gene lost 6 bases, with 11 bases spanning the gap. This CDR3 spans 12 amino acids. CDR1 and CDR2 from the germline V gene are PRHDT and FYEKMQ (reference sequence). Written as DNA, the CDR3 is TGTGCCAGCAGCCGGGGGGCCCCCGAGCAGTACTTC. This encodes CASSRGAPEQYF. Combining the CDR3 with reference TRBV13 and TRBJ2-7 gives the whole variable domain AAGVIQSPRHLIKEKRETATLKCYPIPRHDTVYWYQQGPGQDPQFLISFYEKMQSDKGSIPDRFSAQQFSDYHSELNMSSLELGDSALYFCASSRGAPEQYFGPGTRLTVT.

V and J are TRBV5-1 and TRBJ2-4; D may be TRBD1 (5 bases). Trimming stripped 0 bases from V and 0 bases from J, with 7 bases between. The V gene's germline CDR1 is SGHRS and CDR2 YFSETQ. The CDR3 spans 15 residues. CDR3 sequence reads: CASSLGQLAKNIQYF. In DNA form, the CDR3 reads TGCGCCAGCAGCTTGGGACAGCTAGCCAAAAACATTCAGTACTTC.

The genes are TRBV28 and TRBJ1-1; D ambiguous. In germline, CDR1 is MDHEN, CDR2 SYDVKM. Trimming took 6 bases from V and 3 from J, leaving 17 bases between them. CDR3 size: 15 residues. CDR3 DNA sequence: TGTGCCAGCAGAACGAGGAGGCGGACGGACACTGAAGCTTTCTTT. Residues: CASRTRRRTDTEAFF.